A selection of T cell receptor beta chains follows, all from one sample in a study of regulatory T cells in long-lasting Graves disease. TCRdb reanalysed the multiplex PCR reads using MiXCR and keeps one entry per CDR3 protein. The sample includes around 450,000 distinct CDR3 sequences, 20% to 25% of them seen just once. The specimen was peripheral blood mononuclear cells (PBMCs), collected when the disease was refractory, from a patient treated with antithyroid drugs. These receptors all stem from a female donor with Graves disease. CDR3s include the opening cysteine and the closing phenylalanine or tryptophan. The D gene is left open where the match is weak. Clone size, where shown, is once, few, many, or a class for clones that have expanded.

- | TRBJ2-5 | - | TRBV20-1 | TGCAGTGCCCCGAGAGACCAGGAGAGAGAGACCCAGTACTTC | CSAPRDQERETQYF
- | TRBJ2-7 | - | TRBV15 | TGTGCCACCAGCAGAGGAGGCTTTAGGGGAGCCTACGAGCAGTACTTC | CATSRGGFRGAYEQYF
many | TRBJ1-2 | - | TRBV12-3/TRBV12-4 | TGTGCCAGCAGTTTAGGTATATCGGGGGTCTATGGCTACACCTTC | CASSLGISGVYGYTF
many | TRBJ2-7 | - | TRBV6-1 | TGTGCCAGCTTACTAGGACCACCTTCGCCCGAGCAGTACTTC | CASLLGPPSPEQYF
many | TRBJ1-6 | - | TRBV3-1 | TGTGCCAGCAGCCAAGCGGCAGGGAACTCACCCCTCCACTTT | CASSQAAGNSPLHF
many | TRBJ2-5 | - | TRBV28 | TGTGCCAGCAGTACGGGGGCCCAAGAGACCCAGTACTTC | CASSTGAQETQYF
- | TRBJ2-5 | TRBD1 | TRBV5-1 | TGCGCCAGCAGCTCCGGACAGGAACAAGAGACCCAGTACTTC | CASSSGQEQETQYF
- | TRBJ1-5 | - | TRBV10-3 | TGTGCCATCAGTGAGCAGGGTAGCAATCAGCCCCAGCATTTT | CAISEQGSNQPQHF
few | TRBJ2-7 | - | TRBV20-1 | TGCAGTGCTAGAGATCGGATTTACTACGAGCAGTACTTC | CSARDRIYYEQYF
many | TRBJ2-7 | TRBD1 | TRBV28 | TGTGCCAGCAGTTTACCCGGGACAGATGCTTACGAGCAGTACTTC | CASSLPGTDAYEQYF
few | TRBJ2-2 | - | TRBV5-5 | TGTGCCAGCAGCACGGGACATTCGAACACCGGGGAGCTGTTTTTT | CASSTGHSNTGELFF
few | TRBJ1-2 | TRBD1 | TRBV3-1 | TGTGCCAGCAGCCAAACAACAGGGGTCTATGGCTACACCTTC | CASSQTTGVYGYTF
few | TRBJ1-5 | - | TRBV29-1 | TGCAGCGTGGGGGACCATAGCAATCAGCCCCAGCATTTT | CSVGDHSNQPQHF
many | TRBJ1-2 | - | TRBV7-2 | TGTGCCAGCAGCCCGGGACCTACGTATGGCTACACCTTC | CASSPGPTYGYTF
many | TRBJ1-5 | - | TRBV7-8 | TGTGCCAGCAACACCCTGAAGGGAATCAATCAGCCCCAGCATTTT | CASNTLKGINQPQHF
once | TRBJ1-2 | - | TRBV28 | TGTGCCAACAGTTTACGGGGGAACTATGGCTACACCTTC | CANSLRGNYGYTF